This T cell receptor (beta chain) comes out of a study of cytomegalovirus exposure and HLA in healthy donors. Notes on the study in general: Reportedly, HLA-A and HLA-B alleles of most subjects were accurately predicted from TCR beta.

PCR used 60 Vbeta primers and 13 Jbeta primers. The protocol was immunoSEQ multiplex PCR, while the TCRdb copy is restricted to in-frame clones and leaves out a portion. Altogether about 130,000 clones are present, roughly 76% being singletons, with the ten largest covering 13%. This clone was detected only a few times. Its antigen is unknown. Trimming removed 4 bases from V and 5 bases from J; junction bases left unmatched: 5. This CDR3 is built from 14 residues. Germline CDR1 is SGHRS and CDR2 is YFSETQ. The chain links TRBV5-1 to TRBJ1-4; 7 bases map to TRBD1. Sequencing used PBMCs. The source is a woman aged 55-70 years in good health and CMV-seropositive. CDR3 sequence: CASSKLGQNEKLFF. CDR3 sequence (DNA): TGCGCCAGCAGCAAACTGGGACAGAATGAAAAACTGTTTTTT.